Listed below are T cell receptor beta chains from one sample, sequenced in a study of beta chain features in type 1 diabetes. Some clones are missing from TCRdb's copy, which holds only in-frame ones; the method was immunoSEQ multiplex PCR. The table records 350,000 to 400,000 clones, about 14% of them present only once. Specimen: naive CD4+ T cells from blood. Receptor source: a woman aged 18-35 years in good health. Both conserved end residues are part of each CDR3. A D gene is named only where the DNA matches it firmly. Clone size is stated in some rows and not others, as once, few, many or a class when expanded.

j_gene: TRBJ1-5
v_gene: TRBV21-1
abundance: .
d_gene: .
CDR3aa: CATKGGRYSNQPQHF
CDR3nt: TGTGCCACCAAGGGGGGGCGGTATAGCAATCAGCCCCAGCATTTT

j_gene: TRBJ1-1
v_gene: TRBV7-2
abundance: few
d_gene: TRBD1
CDR3aa: CASSLTGQANTEAFF
CDR3nt: TGTGCCAGCAGCCTGACAGGGCAGGCGAACACTGAAGCTTTCTTT

j_gene: TRBJ1-1
v_gene: TRBV7-9
abundance: few
d_gene: TRBD1
CDR3aa: CASSLGDRENTEAFF
CDR3nt: TGTGCCAGCAGCTTAGGAGACAGGGAGAACACTGAAGCTTTCTTT

j_gene: TRBJ2-2
v_gene: TRBV7-2
abundance: .
d_gene: TRBD2
CDR3aa: CASRGGTGELFF
CDR3nt: TGTGCCAGCCGGGGGGGCACCGGGGAGCTGTTTTTT

j_gene: TRBJ2-1
v_gene: TRBV30
abundance: few
d_gene: TRBD2
CDR3aa: CAWSFGRGGYNEQFF
CDR3nt: TGTGCCTGGAGTTTCGGACGGGGGGGGTACAATGAGCAGTTCTTC

j_gene: TRBJ2-1
v_gene: TRBV27
abundance: few
d_gene: .
CDR3aa: CASSLTRDEQFF
CDR3nt: TGTGCCAGCAGTTTGACGAGGGATGAGCAGTTCTTC

j_gene: TRBJ2-3
v_gene: TRBV5-1
abundance: few
d_gene: .
CDR3aa: CASSRGADTQYF
CDR3nt: TGCGCCAGCAGCCGCGGGGCAGATACGCAGTATTTT

j_gene: TRBJ2-1
v_gene: TRBV19
abundance: .
d_gene: TRBD2
CDR3aa: CASSVQLAGGSEQFF
CDR3nt: TGTGCCAGTAGTGTCCAACTAGCGGGAGGGAGTGAGCAGTTCTTC

j_gene: TRBJ1-5
v_gene: TRBV4-3
abundance: .
d_gene: .
CDR3aa: CASSQGIRGRGNQPQHF
CDR3nt: TGCGCCAGCAGCCAGGGCATTCGAGGCAGGGGAAATCAGCCCCAGCATTTT

j_gene: TRBJ2-3
v_gene: TRBV21-1
abundance: .
d_gene: .
CDR3aa: CASSRELDTQYF
CDR3nt: TGTGCCAGCAGCCGGGAATTAGATACGCAGTATTTT

j_gene: TRBJ1-5
v_gene: TRBV28
abundance: .
d_gene: .
CDR3aa: CASRRQTNQPQHF
CDR3nt: TGTGCCAGCAGGAGACAGACCAATCAGCCCCAGCATTTT

j_gene: TRBJ2-5
v_gene: TRBV5-1
abundance: few
d_gene: .
CDR3aa: CASSTDSTKYF
CDR3nt: TGCGCCAGCAGCACCGACAGTACAAAGTACTTC

j_gene: TRBJ2-3
v_gene: TRBV27
abundance: .
d_gene: TRBD2
CDR3aa: CASSSLTPQRERLTDTQYF
CDR3nt: TGTGCCAGCAGTTCCCTTACCCCGCAGCGGGAGCGTCTTACAGATACGCAGTATTTT

j_gene: TRBJ2-7
v_gene: TRBV5-6
abundance: few
d_gene: TRBD2
CDR3aa: CASSWLGLAEKSYEQYF
CDR3nt: TGTGCCAGCAGCTGGTTAGGGCTAGCGGAGAAGTCCTACGAGCAGTACTTC

j_gene: TRBJ2-1
v_gene: TRBV2
abundance: few
d_gene: TRBD2
CDR3aa: CATSKTSVSSYNEQFF
CDR3nt: TGTGCCACGTCAAAAACTAGCGTAAGCTCCTACAATGAGCAGTTCTTC

j_gene: TRBJ2-7
v_gene: TRBV6-5
abundance: few
d_gene: .
CDR3aa: CASSPRSGPSYEQYF
CDR3nt: TGTGCCAGCAGCCCCCGAAGTGGGCCCTCCTACGAGCAGTACTTC

j_gene: TRBJ2-1
v_gene: TRBV4-1
abundance: .
d_gene: TRBD2
CDR3aa: CASSPLSGASGHNEQFF
CDR3nt: TGCGCCAGCAGCCCCCTGAGTGGAGCTAGCGGGCACAATGAGCAGTTCTTC

j_gene: TRBJ2-5
v_gene: TRBV7-3
abundance: .
d_gene: TRBD2
CDR3aa: CASSLLAGRETQYF
CDR3nt: TGTGCCAGCAGCCTGTTAGCGGGAAGGGAGACCCAGTACTTC